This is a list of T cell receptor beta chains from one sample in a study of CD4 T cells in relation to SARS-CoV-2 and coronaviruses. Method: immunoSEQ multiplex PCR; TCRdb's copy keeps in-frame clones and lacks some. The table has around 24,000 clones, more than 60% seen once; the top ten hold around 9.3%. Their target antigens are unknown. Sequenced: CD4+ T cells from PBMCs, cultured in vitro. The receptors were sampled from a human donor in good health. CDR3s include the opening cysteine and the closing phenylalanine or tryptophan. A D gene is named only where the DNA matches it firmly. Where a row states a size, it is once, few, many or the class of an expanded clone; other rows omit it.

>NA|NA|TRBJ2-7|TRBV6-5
TGTGCCAGCATGAGGCCATCAATACTCTCCTACGAGCAGTACTTC
CASMRPSILSYEQYF
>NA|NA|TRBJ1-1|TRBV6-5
TGTGCCAGCAGTTTAGAACAGGGATTTACGACTGAAGCTTTCTTT
CASSLEQGFTTEAFF
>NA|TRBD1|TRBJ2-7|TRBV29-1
TGCAGCGTTGAAGGTTTTACGGGACAGGGCAGCGAGCAGTACTTC
CSVEGFTGQGSEQYF
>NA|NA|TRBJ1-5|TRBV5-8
TGTGCCAGCAGCTTGGCCAAGGCAGGTAGCAATCAGCCCCAGCATTTT
CASSLAKAGSNQPQHF
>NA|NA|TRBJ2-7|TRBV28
TGTGCCAGCAAAACCGGGCTCGCCTGGGGGGAGCAGTACTTC
CASKTGLAWGEQYF
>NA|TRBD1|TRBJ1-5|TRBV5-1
TGCGCCAGCAGCTCCCAGGGGGCGGACCAGCCCCAGCATTTT
CASSSQGADQPQHF
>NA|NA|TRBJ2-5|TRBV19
TGTGCCAGTAGTCTCGGGGTGGAGACCCAGTACTTC
CASSLGVETQYF
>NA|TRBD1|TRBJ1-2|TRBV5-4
TGTGCCAGCAGCCGGGGACAGGACCTTTATGGCTACACCTTC
CASSRGQDLYGYTF
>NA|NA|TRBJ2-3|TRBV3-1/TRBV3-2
TGTGCCAGCAGCCCCACCAGAGGAAGCACAGATACGCAGTATTTT
CASSPTRGSTDTQYF
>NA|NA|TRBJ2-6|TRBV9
TGTGCCAGCAGCGTAGTCGGTACTGGGGCCAACGTCCTGACTTTC
CASSVVGTGANVLTF
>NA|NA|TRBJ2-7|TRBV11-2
TGTGCCAGCAGCTCCGCTTACGAGCAGTACTTC
CASSSAYEQYF
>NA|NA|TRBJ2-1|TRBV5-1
TGCGCCAGCAGCTCCCTAGGCCACAATGAGCAGTTCTTC
CASSSLGHNEQFF
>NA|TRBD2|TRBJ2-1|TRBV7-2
TGTGCCAGCAGCTCGGGTGGGGGGGATGAGCAGTTCTTC
CASSSGGGDEQFF
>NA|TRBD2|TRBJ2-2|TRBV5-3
TGTGCCAGAAGGACGTACTTGCCGACGGAGGACGGGGGGGCGTGCACCGGGGAGCTGTTTTTT
CARRTYLPTEDGGACTGELFF
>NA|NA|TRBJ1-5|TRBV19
TGTGCCAGTAGTCCAGACCCTACCGGTCAGCCCCAGCATTTT
CASSPDPTGQPQHF
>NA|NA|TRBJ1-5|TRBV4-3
TGCGCCAGCAGCCAAAGGCGAGATCAGCCCCAGCATTTT
CASSQRRDQPQHF
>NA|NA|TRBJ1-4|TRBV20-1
TGCAGTGCACAAAATAATGAAAAACTGTTTTTT
CSAQNNEKLFF
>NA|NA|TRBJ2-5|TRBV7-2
TGTGCCAGCAGCCCAGGGCTGGCTAGAGAGACCCAGTACTTC
CASSPGLARETQYF
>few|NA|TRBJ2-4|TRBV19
TGTGCCAGTAACCCTCCCGGGGGCAGAGCCAAAAACATTCAGTACTTC
CASNPPGGRAKNIQYF
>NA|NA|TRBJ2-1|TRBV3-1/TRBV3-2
TGTGCCAGCAGCCAAGGAAACCTGGCGACCTACAATGAGCAGTTCTTC
CASSQGNLATYNEQFF
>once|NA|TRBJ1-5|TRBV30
TGTGCCTGGAGTCGGGGACCCCTCTTTAGCAATCAGCCCCAGCATTTT
CAWSRGPLFSNQPQHF
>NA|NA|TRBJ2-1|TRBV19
TGTGCCAGTTCGCCAGGGAGGGGGTTTAATGAGCAGTTCTTC
CASSPGRGFNEQFF
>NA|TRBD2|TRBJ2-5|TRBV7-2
TGTGCCAGCAGCTTGCAGGGAGGGAGGGAGACCCAGTACTTC
CASSLQGGRETQYF
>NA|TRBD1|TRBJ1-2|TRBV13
TGTGCCAGCAGCTCCCAAGGGACAGGGGGCGGCGGCTACACCTTC
CASSSQGTGGGGYTF
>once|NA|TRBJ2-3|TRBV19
TGTGCCAGTAGTATAGATCAGGGCGGAGGCTCAGATACGCAGTATTTT
CASSIDQGGGSDTQYF
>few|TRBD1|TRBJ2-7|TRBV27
TGTGCCAGCAGTTTATGGACAGGGATAGGAGAGCAGTACTTC
CASSLWTGIGEQYF
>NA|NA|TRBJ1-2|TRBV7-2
TGTGCCAGCAGAAGAACAATGGGGATTTCCTATGGCTACACCTTC
CASRRTMGISYGYTF
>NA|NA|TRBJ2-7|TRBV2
TGTGCCAGCAGTGAAGCGTGGTTTCGGGACGAGCAGTACTTC
CASSEAWFRDEQYF
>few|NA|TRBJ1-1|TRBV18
TGTGCCAGCTCACCCCCGGGACAAACGAACACTGAAGCTTTCTTT
CASSPPGQTNTEAFF
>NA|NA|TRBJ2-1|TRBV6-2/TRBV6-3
TGTGCCAGCAGCCCCGCCAATGAGCAGTTCTTC
CASSPANEQFF
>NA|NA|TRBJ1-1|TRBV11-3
TGTGCCAGCAGCTTAGGGGGGGGAAACACTGAAGCTTTCTTT
CASSLGGGNTEAFF
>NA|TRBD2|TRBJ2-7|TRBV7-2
TGTGCCAGCAGCCCCCGGGTAGCGGGGAACGAGCAGTACTTC
CASSPRVAGNEQYF
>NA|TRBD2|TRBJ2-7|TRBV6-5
TGTGCCAGCAGCGGGACTAGCGGGCCCTACGAGCAGTACTTC
CASSGTSGPYEQYF
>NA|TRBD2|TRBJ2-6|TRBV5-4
TGTGCCAGCAGCAATCCGGGACTAGCTACTGGGGCCAACGTCCTGACTTTC
CASSNPGLATGANVLTF
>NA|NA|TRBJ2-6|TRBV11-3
TGTGCCAGCAGCTTAGGGGAGTCTGGGGCCAACGTCCTGACTTTC
CASSLGESGANVLTF
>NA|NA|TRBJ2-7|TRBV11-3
TGTGCCAGCAGCTGGGACACCTCCTACGAGCAGTACTTC
CASSWDTSYEQYF
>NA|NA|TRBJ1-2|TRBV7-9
TGTGCCAGCAGCTTAGCGGGTGTTGGCTATGGCTACACCTTC
CASSLAGVGYGYTF
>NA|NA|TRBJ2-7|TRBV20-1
TGCAGTGCTAGTCGGGGGGCCTTCTACGAGCAGTACTTC
CSASRGAFYEQYF
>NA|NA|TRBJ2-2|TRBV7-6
TGTGCCAGCAGTTACACATACCGCAGAAACACCGGGGAGCTGTTTTTT
CASSYTYRRNTGELFF
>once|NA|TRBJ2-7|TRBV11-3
TGTGCCAGCAGCTTGTGGCCCACGTACCACTACGAGCAGTACTTC
CASSLWPTYHYEQYF
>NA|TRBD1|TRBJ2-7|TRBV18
TGTGCCAGCTCACGAGAGGACAGGGAAGAGCAGTACTTC
CASSREDREEQYF
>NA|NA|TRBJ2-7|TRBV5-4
TGTGCCAGCAGCGCGGGACTCTCAGCCTACGAGCAGTACTTC
CASSAGLSAYEQYF
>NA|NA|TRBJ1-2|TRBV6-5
TGTGCCAGCAGTTCCCCCGGGAGGAGTACTTATGGCTACACCTTC
CASSSPGRSTYGYTF
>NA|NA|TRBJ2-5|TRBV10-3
TGTGCCATCAGTGAAAGGGGTACGGTGGCGCAAGAGACCCAGTACTTC
CAISERGTVAQETQYF
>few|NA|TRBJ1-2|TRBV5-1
TGCGCCAGCAGCGGGCAGGAGACCTATGGCTACACCTTC
CASSGQETYGYTF